The clone carrying this TCR beta chain has a count of ten or more. Its antigen is undetermined. This sample was included in a study of Graves' ophthalmopathy and Graves' hyperthyroidism. Study-wide results and caveats: An approximately 83% specificity and 87.88% sensitivity were achieved by a 13-signature model that separated ophthalmopathy from stable hyperthyroidism.

Amplification from RNA transcripts yielded the TCR beta CDR3 regions. HTBI-primed first-round RT-PCR preceded second-round multiplex PCR. TCRdb analysed the multiplex PCR reads with MiXCR anew, one entry per CDR3 protein. The table records about 410,000 distinct CDR3 sequences, about a sixth of them present only once. Pregnancy or lactation, uncontrolled infections and other autoimmune diseases were grounds for excluding patients. The diagnosis was founded upon clinical symptoms, serum thyroxine, TRAb, thyroid ultrasound and orbital computed tomography. The PBMCs were taken from around 10 ml of fresh peripheral blood. Germline V gene lookup returns CDR1 SGHRS and CDR2 YFSETQ. This CDR3 region has 19 residues. V gave up 8 bases and J gave up 4 bases; unmatched junction bases: 23.

The rearrangement links TRBV5-1 to TRBJ2-3; 9 bases are shared with TRBD1. Sequenced sample: peripheral blood. This TCR came from a woman between 18 and 29 years old with Graves' ophthalmopathy. The CDR3 spells CASSPSSMPGQGSADTQYF. The DNA for the CDR3 is TGCGCCAGTTCACCGTCTTCGATGCCGGGACAGGGATCAGCAGATACGCAGTATTTT.